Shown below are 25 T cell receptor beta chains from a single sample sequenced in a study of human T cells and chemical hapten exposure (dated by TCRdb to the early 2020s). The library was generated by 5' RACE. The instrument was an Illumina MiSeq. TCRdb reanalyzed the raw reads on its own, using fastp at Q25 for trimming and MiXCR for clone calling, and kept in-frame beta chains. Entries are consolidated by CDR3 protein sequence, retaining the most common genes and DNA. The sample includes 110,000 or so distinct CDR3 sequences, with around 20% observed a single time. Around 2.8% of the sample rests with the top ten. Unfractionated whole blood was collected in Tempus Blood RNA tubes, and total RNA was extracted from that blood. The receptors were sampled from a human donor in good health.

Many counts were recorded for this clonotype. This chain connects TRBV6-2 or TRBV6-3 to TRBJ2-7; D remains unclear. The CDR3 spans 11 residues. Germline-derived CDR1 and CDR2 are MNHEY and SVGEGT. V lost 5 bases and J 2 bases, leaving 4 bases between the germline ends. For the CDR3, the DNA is TGTGCCAGCAGTCGGGCCTACGAGCAGTACTTC. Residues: CASSRAYEQYF.

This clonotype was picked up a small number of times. The CDR3 region has the DNA TGTGCCAGCAGTCAGACAGTGAACACTGAAGCTTTCTTT. Encoded protein: CASSQTVNTEAFF. The rearrangement uses TRBV6-5 and TRBJ1-1; possible D gene TRBD1, 5 bases. Between the trimmed V and J ends, which lost 5 bases and 0 bases, there was a span of 7 bases. The CDR3 is 13 residues long. Germline lookup yields CDR1 MNHEY and CDR2 SVGAGI.

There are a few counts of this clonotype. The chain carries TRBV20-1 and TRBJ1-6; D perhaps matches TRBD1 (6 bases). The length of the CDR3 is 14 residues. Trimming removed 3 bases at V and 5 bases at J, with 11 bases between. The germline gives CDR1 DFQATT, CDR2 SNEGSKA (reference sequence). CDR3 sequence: CSASLAGDNSPLHF. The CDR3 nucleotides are TGCAGTGCTAGCCTCGCAGGGGATAATTCACCCCTCCACTTT.

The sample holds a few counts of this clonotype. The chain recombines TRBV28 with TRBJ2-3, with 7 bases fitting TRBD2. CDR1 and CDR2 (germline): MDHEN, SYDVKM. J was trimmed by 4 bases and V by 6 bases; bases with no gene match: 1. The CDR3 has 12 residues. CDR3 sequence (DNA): TGTGCCAGCAGGGGGGGGGCAGATACGCAGTATTTT. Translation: CASRGGADTQYF.

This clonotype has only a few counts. CDR3 sequence reads: CSASASGKQYF. CDR3 DNA sequence: TGCAGTGCTTCCGCCTCGGGAAAGCAGTACTTC. The chain carries TRBV20-1 and TRBJ2-7; tentative D call: TRBD2 (5 bases). This CDR3 is 11 amino acids long. With 5 bases removed from V and 8 bases from J, the gap between germline ends came to 13 bases. Germline V gene lookup returns CDR1 DFQATT and CDR2 SNEGSKA (reference sequence).

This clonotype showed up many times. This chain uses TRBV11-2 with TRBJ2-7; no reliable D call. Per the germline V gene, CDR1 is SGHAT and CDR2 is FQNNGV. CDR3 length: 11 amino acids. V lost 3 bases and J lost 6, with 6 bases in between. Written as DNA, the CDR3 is TGTGCCAGCAGCTTGGGGTCCGAGCAGTACTTC. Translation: CASSLGSEQYF.

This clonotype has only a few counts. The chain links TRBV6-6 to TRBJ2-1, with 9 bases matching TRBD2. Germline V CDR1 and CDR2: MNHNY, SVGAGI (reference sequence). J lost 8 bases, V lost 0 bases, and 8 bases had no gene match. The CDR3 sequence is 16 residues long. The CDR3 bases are TGTGCCAGCAGTTACTCCTTGGCGGGAGGGCCCTATGAGCAGTTCTTC. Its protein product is CASSYSLAGGPYEQFF.

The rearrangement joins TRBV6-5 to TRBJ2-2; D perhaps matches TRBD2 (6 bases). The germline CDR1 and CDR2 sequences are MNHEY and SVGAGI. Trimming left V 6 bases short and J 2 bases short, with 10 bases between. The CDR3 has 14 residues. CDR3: CASRGGINTGELFF. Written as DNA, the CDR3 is TGTGCCAGCAGGGGCGGGATTAACACCGGGGAGCTGTTTTTT.

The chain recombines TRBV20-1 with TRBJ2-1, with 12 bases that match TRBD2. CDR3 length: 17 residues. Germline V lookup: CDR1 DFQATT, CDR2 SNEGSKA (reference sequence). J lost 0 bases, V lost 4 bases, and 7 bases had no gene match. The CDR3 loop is CSATRTSGVSSYNEQFF. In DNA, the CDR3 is TGCAGTGCTACCCGGACTAGCGGGGTAAGCTCCTACAATGAGCAGTTCTTC.

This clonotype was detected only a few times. The chain's CDR3 is CASSLIASNTEAFF. The CDR3 DNA reads as TGTGCCAGCAGCTTGATAGCCTCGAACACTGAAGCTTTCTTT. V is TRBV11-2 and J is TRBJ1-1; D unresolved. The germline V gene has CDR1 SGHAT and CDR2 FQNNGV. The CDR3 contains 14 residues. Between the trimmed V and J ends, which lost 3 bases and 1 base, there was a span of 9 bases. Full variable domain (rest looked up from reference TRBV11-2 and TRBJ1-1): EAGVAQSPRYKIIEKRQSVAFWCNPISGHATLYWYQQILGQGPKLLIQFQNNGVVDDSQLPKDRFSAERLKGVDSTLKIQPAKLEDSAVYLCASSLIASNTEAFFGQGTRLTVV.

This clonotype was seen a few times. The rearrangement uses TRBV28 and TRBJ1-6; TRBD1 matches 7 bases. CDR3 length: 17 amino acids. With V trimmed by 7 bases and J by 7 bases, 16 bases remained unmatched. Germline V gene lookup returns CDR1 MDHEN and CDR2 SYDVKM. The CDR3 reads CASNSFGAQGLNSPLHF. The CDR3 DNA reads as TGTGCCAGCAATTCCTTTGGGGCACAGGGGTTGAATTCACCCCTCCACTTT.

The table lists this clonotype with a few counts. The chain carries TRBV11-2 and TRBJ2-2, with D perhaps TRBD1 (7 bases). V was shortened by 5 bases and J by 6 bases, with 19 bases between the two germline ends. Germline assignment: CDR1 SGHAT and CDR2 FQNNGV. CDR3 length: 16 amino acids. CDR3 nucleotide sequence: TGTGCCAGCAGCCCCATACAGGGGAGGAGTGCCGGGGAGCTGTTTTTT. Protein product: CASSPIQGRSAGELFF.

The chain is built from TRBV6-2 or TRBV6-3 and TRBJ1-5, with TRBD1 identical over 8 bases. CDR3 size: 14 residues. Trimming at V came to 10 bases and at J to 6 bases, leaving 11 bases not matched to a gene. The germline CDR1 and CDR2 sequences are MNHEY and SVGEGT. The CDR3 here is CATIGQGVIQPQHF. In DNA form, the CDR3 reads TGTGCCACTATCGGACAGGGAGTAATTCAGCCCCAGCATTTT.

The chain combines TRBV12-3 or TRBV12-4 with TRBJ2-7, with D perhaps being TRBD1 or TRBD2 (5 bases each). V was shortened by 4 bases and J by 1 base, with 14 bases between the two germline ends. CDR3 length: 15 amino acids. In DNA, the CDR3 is TGTGCCAGCAGTTCAACGGGACCGGCTTCCTACGAGCAGTACTTC. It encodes CASSSTGPASYEQYF.

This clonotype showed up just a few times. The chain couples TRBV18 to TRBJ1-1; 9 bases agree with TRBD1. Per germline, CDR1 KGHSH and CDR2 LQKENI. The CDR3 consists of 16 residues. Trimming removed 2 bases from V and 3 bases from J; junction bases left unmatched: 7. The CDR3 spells CASSPGTGGWDTEAFF. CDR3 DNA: TGTGCCAGCTCACCAGGAACAGGGGGCTGGGACACTGAAGCTTTCTTT.

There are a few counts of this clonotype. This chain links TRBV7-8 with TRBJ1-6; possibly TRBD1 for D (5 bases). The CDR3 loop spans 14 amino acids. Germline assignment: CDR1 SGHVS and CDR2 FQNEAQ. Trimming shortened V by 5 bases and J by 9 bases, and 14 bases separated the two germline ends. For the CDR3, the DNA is TGTGCCAGCAGCAGTTCTCGGGGGATTTCACCCCTCCACTTT. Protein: CASSSSRGISPLHF.

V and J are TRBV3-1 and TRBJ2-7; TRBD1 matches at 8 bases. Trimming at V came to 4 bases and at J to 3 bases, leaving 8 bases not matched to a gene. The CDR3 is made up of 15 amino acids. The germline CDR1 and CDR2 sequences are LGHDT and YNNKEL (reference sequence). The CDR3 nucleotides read TGTGCCAGCAGCCTCCAGGGACAGGCAAGCTACGAGCAGTACTTC. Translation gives CASSLQGQASYEQYF.

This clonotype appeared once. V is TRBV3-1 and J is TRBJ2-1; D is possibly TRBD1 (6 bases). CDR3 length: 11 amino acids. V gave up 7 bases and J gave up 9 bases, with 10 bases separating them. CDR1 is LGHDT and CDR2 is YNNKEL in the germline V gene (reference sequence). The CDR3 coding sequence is TGTGCCAGCACCCTAGGGGGTGAGCAGTTCTTC. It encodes CASTLGGEQFF.

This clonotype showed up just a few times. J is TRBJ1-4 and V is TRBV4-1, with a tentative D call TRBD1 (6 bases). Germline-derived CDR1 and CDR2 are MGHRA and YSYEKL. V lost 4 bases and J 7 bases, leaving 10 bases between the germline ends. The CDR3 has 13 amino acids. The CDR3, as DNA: TGCGCCAGCAGCCGGGACAAAGGTGAAAAACTGTTTTTT. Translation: CASSRDKGEKLFF.

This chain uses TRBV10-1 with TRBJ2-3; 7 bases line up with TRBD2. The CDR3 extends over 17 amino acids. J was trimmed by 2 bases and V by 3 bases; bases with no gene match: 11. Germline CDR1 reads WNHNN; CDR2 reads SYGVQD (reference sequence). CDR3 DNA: TGCGCCAGCAGTGATAGTGCGGGAGCTGCCCCCACAGATACGCAGTATTTT. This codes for CASSDSAGAAPTDTQYF.

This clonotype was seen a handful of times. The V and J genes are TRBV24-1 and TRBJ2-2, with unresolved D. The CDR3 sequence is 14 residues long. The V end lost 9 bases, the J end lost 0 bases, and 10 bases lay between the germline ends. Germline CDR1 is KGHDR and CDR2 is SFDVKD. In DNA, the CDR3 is TGTGCCACCCAGATTTTACCGAACACCGGGGAGCTGTTTTTT. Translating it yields CATQILPNTGELFF.

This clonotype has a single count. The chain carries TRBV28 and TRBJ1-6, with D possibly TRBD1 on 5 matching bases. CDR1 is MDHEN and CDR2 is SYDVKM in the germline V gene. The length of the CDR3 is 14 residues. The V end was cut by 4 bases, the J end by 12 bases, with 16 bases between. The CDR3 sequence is CASSSNGRDEPLHF. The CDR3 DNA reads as TGTGCCAGCAGTTCGAATGGACGGGACGAACCCCTCCACTTT.

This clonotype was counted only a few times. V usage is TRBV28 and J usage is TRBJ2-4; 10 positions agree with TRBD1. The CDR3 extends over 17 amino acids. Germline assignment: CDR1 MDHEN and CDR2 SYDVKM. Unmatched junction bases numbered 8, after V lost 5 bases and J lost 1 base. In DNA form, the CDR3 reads TGTGCCAGCAGTCCCCCCGGGACAGGGGTTGCCAAAAACATTCAGTACTTC. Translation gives CASSPPGTGVAKNIQYF. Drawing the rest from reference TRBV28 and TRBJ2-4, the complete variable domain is DVKVTQSSRYLVKRTGEKVFLECVQDMDHENMFWYRQDPGLGLRLIYFSYDVKMKEKGDIPEGYSVSREKKERFSLILESASTNQTSMYLCASSPPGTGVAKNIQYFGAGTRLSVL.

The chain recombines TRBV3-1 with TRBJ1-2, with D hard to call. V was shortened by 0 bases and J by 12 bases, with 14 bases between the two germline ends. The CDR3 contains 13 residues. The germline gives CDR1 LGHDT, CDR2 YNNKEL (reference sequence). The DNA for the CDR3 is TGTGCCAGCAGCCAAGAAAGCTTTAACGGCGACACCTTC. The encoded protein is CASSQESFNGDTF.

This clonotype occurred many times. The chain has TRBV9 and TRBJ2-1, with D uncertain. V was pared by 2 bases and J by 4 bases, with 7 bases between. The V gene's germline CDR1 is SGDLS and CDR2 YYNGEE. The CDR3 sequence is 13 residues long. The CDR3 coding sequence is TGTGCCAGCAGCGTTGGCAGTTACAATGAGCAGTTCTTC. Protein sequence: CASSVGSYNEQFF. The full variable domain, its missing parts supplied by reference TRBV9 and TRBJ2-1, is DSGVTQTPKHLITATGQRVTLRCSPRSGDLSVYWYQQSLDQGLQFLIQYYNGEERAKGNILERFSAQQFPDLHSELNLSSLELGDSALYFCASSVGSYNEQFFGPGTRLTVL.